The 23 T cell receptor beta chains given below trace back to one sample, sequenced in a study of cytomegalovirus exposure and HLA in healthy donors. The PCR made use of 60 Vbeta and 13 Jbeta primers. Generated by immunoSEQ multiplex PCR, the TCRdb table keeps only in-frame clones and is missing some. The repertoire holds some 140,000 clones, more than 75% seen once, with about 5.6% in the top ten. Material: PBMCs. These receptor sequences come from a woman between 40 and 50 years old in good health and CMV-seropositive.

This clone has more than one count but fewer than ten. CDR3 sequence reads: CASSADISEAFF. The CDR3, as DNA: TGTGCCAGCAGCGCTGACATCTCGGAAGCTTTCTTT. The V and J genes are TRBV9 and TRBJ1-1; the D is unclear. V lost 3 bases, J lost 8 bases, and 11 bases lay in between. Germline CDR1 and CDR2: SGDLS and YYNGEE. The CDR3 is made up of 12 amino acids.

J is TRBJ2-5 and V is TRBV5-1, with D perhaps TRBD2 (6 bases). Germline CDR1 is SGHRS and CDR2 is YFSETQ. Trimming took 0 bases from V and 3 from J, leaving 12 bases between them. The CDR3 sequence is 15 residues long. DNA of the CDR3: TGCGCCAGCAGCTTGGGTGGTAGCGGAAAAGAGACCCAGTACTTC. This sequence encodes CASSLGGSGKETQYF.

The genes are TRBV28 and TRBJ2-3, with D uncertain. V gave up 6 bases and J gave up 1 base, with 5 bases separating them. The CDR3 has 12 residues. The germline V gene has CDR1 MDHEN and CDR2 SYDVKM. In nucleotides, the CDR3 is TGTGCCAGCAGGGAGCGCACAGATACGCAGTATTTT. It specifies CASRERTDTQYF. Looking up the rest from reference TRBV28 and TRBJ2-3 gives the full variable domain: DVKVTQSSRYLVKRTGEKVFLECVQDMDHENMFWYRQDPGLGLRLIYFSYDVKMKEKGDIPEGYSVSREKKERFSLILESASTNQTSMYLCASRERTDTQYFGPGTRLTVL.

The genes are TRBV6-5 and TRBJ2-5, with D perhaps TRBD1 (6 bases). The CDR3 has 11 amino acids. CDR1 MNHEY and CDR2 SVGAGI come from the germline V gene. V dropped 6 bases and J dropped 5 bases, with 7 bases sitting between them. The CDR3, as DNA: TGTGCCAGCAGAACAGGGGAGACCCAGTACTTC. Protein sequence: CASRTGETQYF.

The chain is built from TRBV2 and TRBJ1-5; 7 bases match TRBD1. Germline V gene sequence: CDR1 SNHLY, CDR2 FYNNEI. The CDR3 is made up of 14 amino acids. V shed 8 bases, J shed 4 bases, and the junction held 8 bases outside the gene matches. The CDR3 region is CASDRQGTNQPQHF. The CDR3 DNA follows: TGTGCCAGCGACCGACAGGGAACAAATCAGCCCCAGCATTTT.

As DNA, the CDR3 is TGTGCCAGCACCCCAGCGGGGGCTGACACCGGGGAGCTGTTTTTT. Encoded protein: CASTPAGADTGELFF. The rearrangement links TRBV6-6 to TRBJ2-2; TRBD2 aligns across 8 bases. The junction had 7 bases not matched to a gene; V was cut back by 7 bases and J by 3 bases. CDR1 and CDR2 from the germline V gene are MNHNY and SVGAGI (reference sequence). The CDR3 extends over 15 amino acids.

This sequence joins TRBV7-8 and TRBJ2-7, with D perhaps matching TRBD1 (6 bases). This CDR3 is built from 15 residues. V lost 0 bases, J lost 3 bases, and 12 bases lay in between. Germline CDR1 and CDR2: SGHVS and FQNEAQ. The CDR3: CASSLAPGDNYEQYF. The CDR3 nucleotides are TGTGCCAGCAGCTTAGCGCCCGGGGACAACTACGAGCAGTACTTC.

The rearrangement uses TRBV9 and TRBJ2-7, with TRBD2 matching 9 bases. Germline-derived CDR1 and CDR2 are SGDLS and YYNGEE. The V segment lost 0 bases and the J segment 3 bases; nucleotides outside the gene matches: 7. The CDR3 runs 16 residues. CDR3 sequence reads: CASSVDDSGGFYEQYF. CDR3 nucleotides: TGTGCCAGCAGCGTAGATGATAGCGGGGGTTTCTACGAGCAGTACTTC.

This clone was seen more than once but under ten times. V usage is TRBV19 and J usage is TRBJ2-3, with D maybe TRBD1 (6 bases). The CDR3 has 14 amino acids. Germline values: CDR1 LNHDA, CDR2 SQIVND (reference sequence). V was shortened by 4 bases and J by 0 bases, with 8 bases between the two germline ends. The CDR3 bases are TGTGCCAGTAGTAGGACAGTTAGCACAGATACGCAGTATTTT. Protein: CASSRTVSTDTQYF.

The CDR3 here is CAISQGLPGGNQPQHF. In nucleotides, the CDR3 is TGTGCCATCAGCCAGGGACTTCCCGGTGGCAATCAGCCCCAGCATTTT. The V and J genes are TRBV10-3 and TRBJ1-5; possibly TRBD1 for D (5 bases). V lost 6 bases to trimming and J lost 2 bases, with 17 bases between them. This CDR3 has 16 residues. Germline V gene sequence: CDR1 ENHRY, CDR2 SYGVKD.

CDR3 loop: CASSLSGGLDYEQYF. As DNA, the CDR3 is TGTGCCAGCAGTTTATCGGGGGGGCTGGACTACGAGCAGTACTTC. The chain links TRBV27 to TRBJ2-7, with a tentative D call TRBD2 (7 bases). Trimming stripped 0 bases from V and 3 bases from J, with 12 bases between. The CDR3 totals 15 residues. The germline V gene encodes CDR1 MNHEY and CDR2 SMNVEV (reference sequence).

The rearrangement joins TRBV11-3 to TRBJ2-7, with D perhaps TRBD1 (6 bases). CDR1 and CDR2 (germline): SGHNT, YENEEA. This CDR3 region has 14 residues. V lost 1 base and J lost 3, with 10 bases in between. CDR3 in DNA: TGTGCCAGCAGCTTAGGGGCAGGGGTCTACGAGCAGTACTTC. It is translated as CASSLGAGVYEQYF.

The chain uses TRBV6-5 and TRBJ2-7; possible D gene TRBD2, 5 bases. The ends were cut back, 6 bases at V and 7 bases at J, with 13 bases in the middle. The CDR3 extends over 12 amino acids. Germline V lookup: CDR1 MNHEY, CDR2 SVGAGI. The CDR3 loop reads CASSPSPGEQYF. DNA of the CDR3: TGTGCCAGCAGCCCTTCCCCGGGAGAGCAGTACTTC.

The chain has TRBV15 and TRBJ2-7; 9 nucleotides agree with TRBD1. The CDR3 extends over 14 amino acids. With 4 bases clipped from V and 3 bases from J, the junction kept 4 bases outside the gene matches. Germline loops: CDR1 LNHNV, CDR2 YYDKDF (reference sequence). CDR3: CATSNRDRVYEQYF. CDR3 DNA sequence: TGTGCCACCAGCAACCGGGACAGGGTCTACGAGCAGTACTTC.

The chain carries TRBV28 and TRBJ2-7; a possible D gene is TRBD1 (7 bases). This CDR3 has 13 residues. Germline values: CDR1 MDHEN, CDR2 SYDVKM. V lost 6 bases, J lost 3 bases, and 12 bases lay in between. The DNA for the CDR3 is TGTGCCAGCAGGGAGGGACAGCGCTACGAGCAGTACTTC. Protein sequence: CASREGQRYEQYF. The whole variable domain, filled in from reference TRBV28 and TRBJ2-7, reads DVKVTQSSRYLVKRTGEKVFLECVQDMDHENMFWYRQDPGLGLRLIYFSYDVKMKEKGDIPEGYSVSREKKERFSLILESASTNQTSMYLCASREGQRYEQYFGPGTRLTVT.

The rearrangement links TRBV4-2 to TRBJ2-7, with 11 bases identical to TRBD2. J gave up 3 bases and V 0 bases, and 13 bases lay outside the gene matches. The CDR3 covers 19 residues. Germline V gene lookup returns CDR1 LGHNA and CDR2 YNFKEQ. The CDR3 sequence: CASSQDRSLRGTSGYEQYF. For the CDR3, the DNA is TGTGCCAGCAGCCAAGATAGGTCCCTGCGGGGGACTAGCGGCTACGAGCAGTACTTC.

The chain employs TRBV7-3 and TRBJ2-6; D is unclear. The CDR3 spans 17 residues. The V and J ends lost 0 bases and 2 bases respectively, with 11 bases between them. CDR1 and CDR2 from the germline V gene are SGHTA and FQGTGA. The CDR3 reads CASSLTGRSAGANVLTF. The CDR3 nucleotides are TGTGCCAGCAGCTTAACTGGCAGGTCCGCTGGGGCCAACGTCCTGACTTTC.

The genes are TRBV12-5 and TRBJ2-1; TRBD2 might be the D (5 bases). V lost 0 bases, J lost 9 bases, and 12 bases lay in between. This CDR3 has 14 amino acids. Germline loops: CDR1 LGHNT, CDR2 FRNRAP. CDR3 in amino acids: CASGLVLELGEQFF. CDR3 DNA sequence: TGTGCTAGTGGTTTGGTACTAGAACTCGGTGAGCAGTTCTTC. Drawing the rest from reference TRBV12-5 and TRBJ2-1, the complete variable domain is DARVTQTPRHKVTEMGQEVTMRCQPILGHNTVFWYRQTMMQGLELLAYFRNRAPLDDSGMPKDRFSAEMPDATLATLKIQPSEPRDSAVYFCASGLVLELGEQFFGPGTRLTVL.

The chain couples TRBV7-9 to TRBJ2-5; 9 positions match TRBD2. The J segment lost 1 base and the V segment lost 5 bases, leaving 5 bases of the junction unmatched. This CDR3 is 15 amino acids long. The germline gives CDR1 SEHNR, CDR2 FQNEAQ (reference sequence). This CDR3 reads CASSHSGGLQETQYF. The CDR3 coding sequence is TGTGCCAGCAGCCATAGCGGGGGCCTCCAAGAGACCCAGTACTTC.

This clone occurred a few times. The chain couples TRBV25-1 to TRBJ2-7, with D unresolved. Trimming shortened V by 5 bases and J by 2 bases, and 16 bases separated the two germline ends. Germline-derived CDR1 and CDR2 are MGHDK and SYGVNS. The CDR3 runs 15 residues. The CDR3 sequence: CASSPHTGGPYEQYF. DNA of the CDR3: TGTGCCAGCAGTCCTCACACCGGCGGCCCCTACGAGCAGTACTTC.

The chain combines TRBV7-3 with TRBJ2-3, with D hard to call. This CDR3 contains 16 residues. Deletions cut 1 base from V and 0 bases from J, with 11 bases between. Germline-derived CDR1 and CDR2 are SGHTA and FQGTGA. The CDR3 DNA follows: TGTGCCAGCAGCTTAAGCGGCTTTTCTAGCACAGATACGCAGTATTTT. The encoded protein is CASSLSGFSSTDTQYF.

The chain is built from TRBV12-5 and TRBJ1-2, with 9 bases matching TRBD1. V trimming: 3 bases; J trimming: 6 bases; junction bases outside the gene matches: 5. The CDR3 sequence is 14 residues long. Looked up from germline, CDR1 is LGHNT and CDR2 is FRNRAP. Here the CDR3 DNA reads TGTGCTAGTGGTTTCTCTACAGGGGGCCATGGCTACACCTTC. Amino acids: CASGFSTGGHGYTF.

This chain uses TRBV6-5 with TRBJ1-1; the D gene is possibly TRBD1 (5 bases). This CDR3 contains 14 residues. Trimming removed 2 bases at V and 4 bases at J, with 11 bases between. The germline V gene has CDR1 MNHEY and CDR2 SVGAGI. In nucleotides, the CDR3 is TGTGCCAGCAGTTACGATTCCAGGGTCACTGAAGCTTTCTTT. As protein: CASSYDSRVTEAFF.